The clone carrying this TCR beta chain has a count of ten or more. Its antigen is as yet unknown. This entry comes from a study of regulatory T cells in long-lasting Graves disease. The study's findings and limits: Favored gene segments in persistent disease were TRBV28, TRBJ1-2 and TRBJ2-5. The researchers studied only peripheral blood, not thyroid tissue.

CDR1 is SNHLY, CDR2 FYNNEI, per germline. The germline V and J ends were trimmed by 9 bases and 2 bases, with 8 bases remaining between them. This CDR3 spans 12 amino acids. Sequencing libraries for TCR beta were prepared with iRepertoire HTBI primers and Arm-PCR of CDR3 regions. TCRdb itself ran the multiplex PCR reads through MiXCR, one entry per CDR3 protein. The sample records roughly 350,000 distinct CDR3 sequences, over 15% being singletons. Described time point: newly diagnosed GD, antithyroid drugs for less than 3 months. With RNA extracted from PBMCs as input, the TCR library was made. The data were also submitted as part of a second study, on T cells in Graves' hyperthyroidism and ophthalmopathy. As that report states: Stable hyperthyroidism: no ophthalmopathy progression over 18 months of follow-up. Ophthalmopathy and stable hyperthyroidism were told apart by a 13 V-J model.

This receptor was identified in a man aged 35 to 55 with Graves disease. The chain combines TRBV2 with TRBJ1-3; D is unclear. This sample comprised peripheral blood mononuclear cells (PBMCs), obtained at new diagnosis, from a patient treated with antithyroid drugs. The CDR3 is CASDNAGNTIYF. CDR3 in DNA: TGTGCCAGTGATAACGCTGGAAACACCATATATTTT.